This T cell receptor (beta chain) stems from a study of blood T cells in healthy people across ages. Study findings and constraints: Per million T cells, TCR beta diversity dropped roughly linearly as age increased.

The second PCR ran about 6 to 12 cycles with a sample-barcoded 5' primer and J-beta primers. Per-sample output comprised a minimum of 2.5 million paired-end reads containing CDR3. A single record per CDR3 protein comes from TCRdb applying MiXCR to the 5' RACE reads. The repertoire holds 580,000 or so distinct CDR3 sequences, with more than 45% as singletons. V was trimmed by 4 bases and J by 0 bases, leaving 13 bases between them. CDR1 is SNHLY, CDR2 FYNNEI, per germline. The CDR3 contains 16 residues. With respect to this clonotype: Antigen specificity is unknown.

The sequence came from an older man in good health. The specimen was blood. The chain combines TRBV2 with TRBJ2-1; D is undetermined. CDR3 region: CASSASASYSYNEQFF. The CDR3, as DNA: TGTGCCAGCAGTGCATCAGCGTCCTACTCCTACAATGAGCAGTTCTTC. The full variable domain, in which reference TRBV2 and TRBJ2-1 provide the parts outside the CDR3, is EPEVTQTPSHQVTQMGQEVILRCVPISNHLYFYWYRQILGQKVEFLVSFYNNEISEKSEIFDDQFSVERPDGSNFTLKIRSTKLEDSAMYFCASSASASYSYNEQFFGPGTRLTVL.